The T cell receptor (beta chain) under discussion was sequenced for a study of control samples from healthy donors and cancer patients. Looked up from germline, CDR1 is SGHNT and CDR2 is YENEEA. The V end was cut by 5 bases, the J end by 7 bases, with 11 bases between. CDR3 length: 12 amino acids. Clones were sequenced by immunoSEQ multiplex PCR, and TCRdb holds only the in-frame ones, with some missing. The sample carries about 120,000 clones, approximately 88% recorded once. This sequence originates from a woman aged 55-70 years with lung cancer. Sequenced material: PBMCs. This chain uses TRBV11-3 with TRBJ1-1; D unclear. CDR3 sequence reads: CASSPLGHEAFF. The CDR3 DNA reads as TGTGCCAGCAGCCCACTAGGTCATGAAGCTTTCTTT.